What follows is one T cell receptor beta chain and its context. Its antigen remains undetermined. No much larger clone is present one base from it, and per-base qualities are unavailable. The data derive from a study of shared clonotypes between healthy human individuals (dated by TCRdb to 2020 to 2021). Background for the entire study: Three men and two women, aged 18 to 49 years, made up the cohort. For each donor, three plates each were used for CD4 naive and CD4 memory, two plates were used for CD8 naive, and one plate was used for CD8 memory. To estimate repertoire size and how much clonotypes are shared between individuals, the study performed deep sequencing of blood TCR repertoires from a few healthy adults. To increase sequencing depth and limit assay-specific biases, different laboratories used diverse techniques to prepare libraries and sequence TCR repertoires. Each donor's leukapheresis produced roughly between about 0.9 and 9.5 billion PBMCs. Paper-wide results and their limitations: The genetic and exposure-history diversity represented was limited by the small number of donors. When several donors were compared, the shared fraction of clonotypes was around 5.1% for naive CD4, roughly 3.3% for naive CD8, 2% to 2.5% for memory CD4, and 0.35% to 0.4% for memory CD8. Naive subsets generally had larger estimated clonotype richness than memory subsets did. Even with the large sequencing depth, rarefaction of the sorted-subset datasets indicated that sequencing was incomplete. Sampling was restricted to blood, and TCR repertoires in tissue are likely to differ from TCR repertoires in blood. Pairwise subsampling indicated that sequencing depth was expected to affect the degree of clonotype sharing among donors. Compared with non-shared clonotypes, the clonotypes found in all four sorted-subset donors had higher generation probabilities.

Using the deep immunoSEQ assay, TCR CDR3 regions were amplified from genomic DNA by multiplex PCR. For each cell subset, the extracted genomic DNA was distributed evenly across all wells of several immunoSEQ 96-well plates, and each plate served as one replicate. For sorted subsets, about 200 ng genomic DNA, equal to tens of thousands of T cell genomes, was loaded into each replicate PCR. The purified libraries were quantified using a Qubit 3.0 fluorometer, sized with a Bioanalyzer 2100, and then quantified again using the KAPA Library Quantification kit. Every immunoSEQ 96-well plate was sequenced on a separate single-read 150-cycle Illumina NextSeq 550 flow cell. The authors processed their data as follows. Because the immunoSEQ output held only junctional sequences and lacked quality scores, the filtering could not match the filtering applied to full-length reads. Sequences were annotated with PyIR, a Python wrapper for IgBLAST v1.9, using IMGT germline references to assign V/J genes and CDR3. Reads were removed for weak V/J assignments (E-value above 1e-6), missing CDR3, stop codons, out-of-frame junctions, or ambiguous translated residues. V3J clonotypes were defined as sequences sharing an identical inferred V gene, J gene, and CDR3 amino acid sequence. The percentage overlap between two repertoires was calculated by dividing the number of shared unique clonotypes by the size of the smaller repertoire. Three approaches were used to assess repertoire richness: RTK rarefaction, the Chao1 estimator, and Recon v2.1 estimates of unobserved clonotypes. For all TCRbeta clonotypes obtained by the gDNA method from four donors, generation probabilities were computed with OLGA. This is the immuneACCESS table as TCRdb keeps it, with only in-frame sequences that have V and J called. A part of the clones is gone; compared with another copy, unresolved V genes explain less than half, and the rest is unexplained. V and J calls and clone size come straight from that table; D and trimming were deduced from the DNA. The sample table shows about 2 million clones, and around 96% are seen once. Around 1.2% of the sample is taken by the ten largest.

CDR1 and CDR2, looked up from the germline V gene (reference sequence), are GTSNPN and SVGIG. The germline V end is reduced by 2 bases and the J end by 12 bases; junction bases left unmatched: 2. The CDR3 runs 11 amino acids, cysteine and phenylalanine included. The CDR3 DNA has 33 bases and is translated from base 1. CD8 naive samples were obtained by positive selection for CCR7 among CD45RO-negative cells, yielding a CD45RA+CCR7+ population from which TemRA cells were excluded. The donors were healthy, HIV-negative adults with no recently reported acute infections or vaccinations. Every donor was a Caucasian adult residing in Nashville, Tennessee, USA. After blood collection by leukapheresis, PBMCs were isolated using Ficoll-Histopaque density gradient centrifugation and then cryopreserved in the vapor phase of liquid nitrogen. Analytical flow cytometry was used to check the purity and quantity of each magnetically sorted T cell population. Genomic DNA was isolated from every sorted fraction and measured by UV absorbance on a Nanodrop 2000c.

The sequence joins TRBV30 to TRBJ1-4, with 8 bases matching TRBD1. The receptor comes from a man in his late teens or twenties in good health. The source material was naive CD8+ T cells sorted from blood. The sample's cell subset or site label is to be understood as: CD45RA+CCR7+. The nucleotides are TGTGCCTGGAGTTTACAGGGGGAACTGTTTTTT. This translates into CAWSLQGELFF.